Below, one TCR beta chain is given with its context. Its antigen is unknown. Per-nucleotide qualities are absent, and no much larger clonotype sits a single base away. This entry comes from a study of cytomegalovirus exposure and HLA in healthy donors (dated by TCRdb to about 2017). Study-level background: An earlier analysis of fewer than 750 of the donors reported 276 Gb of sequence data and 117 million unique TCR beta sequences obtained from about 200 million T cells. An early release that covered some 630 HLA-typed donors contained around 330 gigabases of sequencing data and some 87 million unique TCR sequences. The genetic ancestry cluster associated with self-reported Caucasian donors included 81% of the 398 genotyped donors. The aim of the study was to test whether cataloging public T cell receptors could identify signatures of past pathogen exposure. The T cell repertoires of about 700 subjects were profiled by immunosequencing and related to cytomegalovirus serostatus. A separate validation cohort of over a hundred different subjects was used in addition to the roughly 620-subject first cohort. To predict cytomegalovirus infection status, the study combined high-throughput TCR immunosequencing, statistical association of individual TCRs with disease status, and machine learning. In a later analysis, previously published TCR beta repertoires from about 640 donors were re-analyzed and high-resolution HLA genotyping was added so that TCR occurrence patterns could be studied. Rather than drawing on any new phenotypic data, the later analysis identified candidate immune exposures from TCR beta sequences and the way those sequences occurred across donors. An earlier analysis of nearly 600 of the donors applied high-throughput TCR beta sequencing to assess whether each TCR beta V gene segment acted as functional or pseudogenic. Donor age, sex, ethnicity and CMV serostatus were compiled alongside the repertoire data. A later genetic analysis took genome-wide SNP genotypes for about 55% of the 666 donors and used that subset as a discovery cohort. Every discovery cohort repertoire had been produced on one sequencing platform. HLA typing included class I and class II loci at four-digit resolution. Typing coverage differed by locus: A, B, C, DRB1 and DQB1 were typed in roughly 620-640 donors, DQA1 in about 510, DPA1 in 600 to 610, and DPB1 in roughly 470. A handful of DR-DQ haplotypes were handled as single units for association and clustering because linkage in the cohort was strong. Among a few hundred genotyped donors of the cohort, an average of roughly 240,000 unique TCR beta nucleotide sequences were sequenced per donor, roughly 20% of them non-productive.

CDR1 is given as KGHSH and CDR2 as LQKENI, both from the germline V gene. V is clipped by 5 bases and J by 11 bases, and the sequence between their germline boundaries is 18 bases long. Including cysteine and phenylalanine, the CDR3 has 13 amino acids. Left in the record is the CDR3 DNA by itself, 39 bases read in frame from the first base. Beyond this particular receptor, the publication reports: A group of highly shared sequence variants was considered likely to be a technical artifact of the sequencing pipeline. The earlier analysis of about 600 of the donors excluded 15 to 20 rarely observed V segments, including chromosome 9 orphons, because counts were too low. Correlated functional status among segregating V segments might reflect linkage disequilibrium, but an unknown experimental factor could not be ruled out. In the study, about 150 TCR beta chains were listed as associated with cytomegalovirus. Only TCR beta chains were sequenced in this cohort, and the absence of alpha or paired-chain data limited detectable features. Because some donors lacked HLA typing at each locus, the association tests relied only on the typed subset. Most CMV-associated TCR beta chains appeared to be HLA-restricted in a later analysis, and the HLA associations seemed to be driven largely by CMV exposure. The authors suggested that the approach could potentially be generalized to other disease states and immunological phenotypes. Strong co-occurrence of HLA alleles, especially DR and DQ, made assigning TCR associations to individual alleles difficult. Sequencing depth was assumed to be roughly uniform across donors in the presence/absence analyses, though that assumption may not hold. In a later genetic analysis, fewer N-insertions in productive TCRs were reported among donors in an Asian-associated ancestry cluster than the approximately 710-donor mean. In vitro tests confirmed that three of the cytomegalovirus-associated TCR beta chains recognize cytomegalovirus antigens. In a later analysis, the rate of TCR association differed among HLA loci, with DRB1 alleles having the most associated TCRs and HLA-C alleles having the fewest. Broadly in line with IMGT annotations, most TCR beta V segments showed up in productive rearrangements about 87% or about 30% of the time in an earlier analysis of 450 to 600 of the donors. Because the 87-base-pair reads could not distinguish some IMGT-functional V segments, including TRBV6-2 and TRBV6-3, those segments were excluded. Compared with equally common non-associated chains, HLA-associated TCR beta chains in a later analysis were more clonally expanded and had lower generation probabilities. Several of the top co-occurrence clusters appeared to be linked to parvovirus B19, influenza, CMV and Epstein-Barr virus, according to a later analysis. The classifier was reported to diagnose cytomegalovirus status with high specificity and sensitivity in both the original and validation cohorts. A further reported finding was that TCR beta sequences accurately predicted the HLA-A and HLA-B alleles for most subjects in the first cohort. At a false discovery rate of 0.05, a later analysis linked around 17,000 TCR beta sequences to specific HLA alleles. Immune exposure information for the cohort was limited to CMV serostatus. Across donors, most TCR sequences were observed very rarely, whereas some public TCRs were present in many individuals. A later genetic analysis associated a missense DCLRE1C variant with V-gene and J-gene trimming of TCR beta chains, and an independent cohort replicated the association.

The cohort comprised more than 550 healthy bone marrow donors. At the time of sampling, every cohort member was nominally healthy, though immune exposures that went unrecorded were likely present. The donor was CMV seronegative and belonged to the group of around 350 seronegative cohort members. A peripheral blood sample was collected from each donor, and TCR beta sequencing was performed on peripheral blood mononuclear cells. The Qiagen DNeasy Blood Extraction Kit was used to extract genomic DNA from the blood cell samples. The library was generated by the immunoSEQ multiplex PCR assay. A mixture of 60 forward primers for TCR Vbeta segments and 13 reverse primers for TCR Jbeta segments was used in the multiplex PCR. The CDR3 region of rearranged TCR beta genes was amplified from genomic DNA with a multiplex PCR assay. The Illumina HiSeq System was used to sequence the amplified TCR beta libraries as 87-base-pair reads. On the authors' methods: A later analysis tallied roughly 78 million unique TCR beta chains across the 666 repertoires, and about 10 million of those chains were shared by two or more donors. To remove PCR and sequencing errors, raw reads were error-corrected and collapsed into unique sequences using a nearest-neighbor algorithm that merged closely related sequences. Alignment of CDR3 sequences to IMGT reference sequences was used to assign V, D and J gene segments. For a sequence to be retained, a match of at least six nucleotides to both a V gene segment and a J gene segment was required. Rearrangements were classified as productive when the CDR3 lacked stop codons and remained in frame with V and J, and all other rearrangements were classified as non-productive. CDR3 was defined according to IMGT convention as the region running from the second conserved V-encoded cysteine to the conserved J-encoded phenylalanine. Sequences without an unambiguous match to a single V gene segment were excluded from the earlier analysis of 500 to 700 of the donors. In an earlier analysis of approximately 590 of the donors, V segments were called functional above 56.7% productive rearrangements and were called segregating when the between-donor standard deviation exceeded 5%. A statistical classification framework was built for diagnosing cytomegalovirus status from the catalog of TCR beta chain sequences. In a later analysis, V and J genes were assigned by comparing TCR nucleotide sequences against IMGT/GENE-DB human TR gene sequences. A later analysis assigned CDR3 sequences and most-parsimonious VDJ recombination scenarios with the TCRdist pipeline. A later analysis defined each TCR beta chain by its CDR3 amino acid sequence plus V-gene family, and excluded reads lacking a unique V-gene family. A later analysis removed over 500 highly shared, low-generation-probability nucleotide sequences to deal with suspected cross-contamination and a sequencing artifact. In a later analysis, a clonal expansion index for each public chain was calculated from normalized within-repertoire ranks of inferred template counts. In a later analysis, generation probabilities were computed using a VDJ recombination model fitted to out-of-frame rearrangements, and the results were checked against IGoR. In a later analysis, hypergeometric tests were used to score TCR-TCR, TCR-HLA and TCR-CMV co-occurrence, with a repertoire-size bias correction applied to TCR pairs. In a later analysis, false discovery rates were estimated by permuting HLA or CMV assignments 20 times. A later analysis grouped co-occurring TCRs with DBSCAN, adding TCRdist sequence similarity when clustering within HLA-allele-positive subsets. Repertoires with fewer than 30,000 or more than 120,000 public chains were left out of co-occurrence clustering, as were five repertoires with anomalous nucleotide sharing. This immuneACCESS table, as held by TCRdb, lists in-frame sequences with V and J called but not all clones. Of the missing ones, under half trace to an unresolved V gene in checked studies; the others have no known cause. The V and J calls and clone size come from that table; D and trimming were worked out from the DNA. This sample is represented by over 110,000 clones; approximately 83% of them were singletons. Approximately 2.3% of the sample is held by the ten biggest clonotypes.

The sample taken for sequencing was PBMCs. The receptor chain draws on TRBV18 and TRBJ1-1; the D gene assignment is ambiguous. The sequence came from a male donor in good health and CMV-seronegative. The DNA sequence is TGTGCCAGCTCATCCGGCTCGGGTTTAGGTGCTTTCTTT. Protein translation: CASSSGSGLGAFF.